Below are 29 T cell receptor beta chains sequenced from a single sample in a study of blood T cell repertoires in COVID-19. Clones were read by immunoSEQ multiplex PCR, and TCRdb kept only the in-frame ones, dropping some. The table lists 150,000 to 200,000 clones, 88% of them singletons. The sample comprised peripheral blood. The receptor source for this set is a human donor in a cohort sampled during active COVID-19.

This clone was observed a handful of times. The chain recombines TRBV6-5 with TRBJ1-1; D gene uncertain. The CDR3 runs 12 residues. The germline V gene encodes CDR1 MNHEY and CDR2 SVGAGI. The CDR3: CQAGGMNTEAFF. The CDR3 bases are TGTCAGGCCGGCGGGATGAACACTGAAGCTTTCTTT.

The chain is built from TRBV27 and TRBJ2-7, with 10 bases identical to TRBD1. CDR3 length: 13 amino acids. CDR1 MNHEY and CDR2 SMNVEV come from the germline V gene (reference sequence). V dropped 10 bases and J dropped 2; count of bases not matched to a gene: 5. CDR3 protein: CATAGTGAYEQYF. The CDR3, as DNA: TGTGCCACCGCCGGGACAGGGGCCTACGAGCAGTACTTC.

The rearrangement uses TRBV5-4 and TRBJ2-7; the D gene is possibly TRBD1 (6 bases). Germline assignment: CDR1 SGHNT and CDR2 YYREEE (reference sequence). Trimming took 6 bases from V and 1 from J, leaving 14 bases between them. This CDR3 is built from 14 residues. The CDR3 nucleotides are TGTGCCAGCAAGCAGGGGACCACTTCCTACGAGCAGTACTTC. Its protein is CASKQGTTSYEQYF. Complete variable domain (other parts from reference TRBV5-4 and TRBJ2-7): ETGVTQSPTHLIKTRGQQVTLRCSSQSGHNTVSWYQQALGQGPQFIFQYYREEENGRGNFPPRFSGLQFPNYSSELNVNALELDDSALYLCASKQGTTSYEQYFGPGTRLTVT.

CDR3 DNA sequence: TGTGCCAGCGCTACCCGGGACGAGCAGTACTTC. Translation gives CASATRDEQYF. This chain uses TRBV7-2 with TRBJ2-7; D gene ambiguous. Trimming pared 8 bases from V and 5 bases from J, leaving 10 bases between. The germline gives CDR1 SGHTA, CDR2 FQGNSA. CDR3 length: 11 residues.

This clone was observed once. The chain recombines TRBV2 with TRBJ1-5; weak D call: TRBD1 (6 bases). Germline CDR1 is SNHLY and CDR2 is FYNNEI. The CDR3 is 14 residues long. V was cut by 6 bases and J by 4 bases, with 13 bases left in between. Written as DNA, the CDR3 is TGTGCCAGCAGAGGTTCAGGGGAGAATCAGCCCCAGCATTTT. It specifies CASRGSGENQPQHF.

This clone was seen a single time. Other DNA variants within this sample encode the same CDR3. This chain's CDR3 is CASSQEGRNTEAFF. As DNA, the CDR3 is TGTGCCAGCAGCCAAGAGGGGAGGAACACTGAAGCTTTCTTT. The chain has TRBV3-1 (or the pseudogene TRBV3-2) and TRBJ1-1; no clear D. The ends were cut back, 0 bases at V and 1 base at J, with 6 bases in the middle. Germline V gene sequence: CDR1 LGHDT, CDR2 YNNKEL (reference sequence). CDR3 length: 14 amino acids.

The chain carries TRBV27 and TRBJ1-1; TRBD1 matches at 9 bases. With V trimmed by 5 bases and J by 4 bases, 8 bases remained unmatched. This CDR3 comprises 15 residues. Per germline, CDR1 MNHEY and CDR2 SMNVEV (reference sequence). CDR3 sequence reads: CASSLTGGEGTEAFF. Here the CDR3 DNA reads TGTGCCAGCAGTCTTACAGGGGGCGAGGGCACTGAAGCTTTCTTT.

This chain connects TRBV14 to TRBJ1-2; 10 nucleotides line up with TRBD1. This CDR3 is 14 amino acids long. The germline gives CDR1 SGHDN, CDR2 FVKESK. The junction had 14 bases not matched to a gene; V was cut back by 6 bases and J by 13 bases. The CDR3 sequence is CASRHAGTGVGSTF. The DNA for the CDR3 is TGTGCCAGCAGACACGCCGGGACAGGGGTTGGGTCCACCTTC.

CDR3 sequence: CASRRGTSPNQPQHF. The CDR3, as DNA: TGTGCCAGCCGGCGGGGGACATCCCCCAATCAGCCCCAGCATTTT. The J gene is TRBJ1-5, the V gene TRBV6-5; TRBD1 is a possible D gene (6 bases). This CDR3 contains 15 residues. Germline V gene sequence: CDR1 MNHEY, CDR2 SVGAGI. V was clipped by 8 bases and J by 3 bases, with 17 bases between them.

The CDR3 protein is CASSQRFGPNTEAFF. The DNA for the CDR3 is TGCGCCAGCAGCCAGCGGTTCGGCCCGAACACTGAAGCTTTCTTT. The V call is TRBV4-1, the J call TRBJ1-1; D gene ambiguous. This CDR3 contains 15 residues. With 3 bases removed from V and 1 base from J, the gap between germline ends came to 12 bases. Germline V gene lookup returns CDR1 MGHRA and CDR2 YSYEKL.

The J gene is TRBJ2-7, the V gene TRBV7-9; unclear D gene. The V gene's germline CDR1 is SEHNR and CDR2 FQNEAQ (reference sequence). The germline V and J ends were trimmed by 1 base and 3 bases, with 4 bases remaining between them. The CDR3 is made up of 12 amino acids. CDR3 nucleotides: TGTGCCAGCAGCTTAGTCAGCTACGAGCAGTACTTC. Its translation: CASSLVSYEQYF.

The chain combines TRBV6-2 or TRBV6-3 with TRBJ2-7; 9 positions agree with TRBD2. This CDR3 comprises 15 residues. V lost 0 bases, J lost 2 bases, and 2 bases stayed unmatched. Germline assignment: CDR1 MNHEY and CDR2 SVGEGT. In DNA, the CDR3 is TGTGCCAGCAGTTACTCCTCTAGCGGGACCTACGAGCAGTACTTC. This encodes CASSYSSSGTYEQYF.

The gene calls are TRBV2 and TRBJ1-2; 10 nucleotides line up with TRBD1. This CDR3 contains 16 residues. CDR1 SNHLY and CDR2 FYNNEI come from the germline V gene. The junction had 10 bases not matched to a gene; V was cut back by 5 bases and J by 4 bases. The CDR3 DNA reads TGTGCCAGCAGTCGATCTCCGGGACAGGGGTTCTATGGCTACACCTTC. Translating it yields CASSRSPGQGFYGYTF. Looking up the rest from reference TRBV2 and TRBJ1-2 gives the full variable domain: EPEVTQTPSHQVTQMGQEVILRCVPISNHLYFYWYRQILGQKVEFLVSFYNNEISEKSEIFDDQFSVERPDGSNFTLKIRSTKLEDSAMYFCASSRSPGQGFYGYTFGSGTRLTVV.

This clone has only one observation. V is TRBV7-8 and J is TRBJ2-3; 11 bases fit TRBD1. This CDR3 contains 15 residues. The germline gives CDR1 SGHVS, CDR2 FQNEAQ. V lost 5 bases and J lost 2; bases outside the gene matches: 3. CDR3 DNA: TGTGCCAGCAGCCCGGACAGGGGGCCCACAGATACGCAGTATTTT. Its translation is CASSPDRGPTDTQYF.

V is TRBV6-2 or TRBV6-3 and J is TRBJ2-3; a possible D gene is TRBD1 (5 bases). V gave up 0 bases and J gave up 8 bases, with 21 bases separating them. CDR1 is MNHEY and CDR2 is SVGEGT in the germline V gene. The CDR3 has 17 residues. The CDR3 DNA reads TGTGCCAGCAGTTACTCGAGCGACACAGCCCAAAGGGGTACGCAGTATTTT. Amino acids: CASSYSSDTAQRGTQYF.

In DNA form, the CDR3 reads TGTGCCAGCAGCTTCAAAGGGGCCTACGAGCAGTACTTC. Translating gives CASSFKGAYEQYF. V and J are TRBV7-8 and TRBJ2-7; the D gene is possibly TRBD1 (5 bases). In germline, CDR1 is SGHVS, CDR2 FQNEAQ. This CDR3 is built from 13 residues. Between the trimmed V and J ends, which lost 3 bases and 2 bases, there was a span of 8 bases.

The chain employs TRBV5-4 and TRBJ2-7; 7 bases are a match to TRBD1. Germline-derived CDR1 and CDR2 are SGHNT and YYREEE (reference sequence). The CDR3 has 17 residues. V lost 0 bases, J lost 3 bases, and 12 bases stayed unmatched. The CDR3 loop reads CASSLASRGNRVYEQYF. CDR3 nucleotide sequence: TGTGCCAGCAGCTTGGCCTCCAGGGGGAATCGTGTCTACGAGCAGTACTTC.

The V and J genes are TRBV20-1 and TRBJ2-7, with D perhaps matching TRBD2 (5 bases). From germline, CDR1 is DFQATT and CDR2 SNEGSKA (reference sequence). V dropped 4 bases and J dropped 2 bases, with 6 bases sitting between them. The CDR3 is 11 amino acids. CDR3: CSAMGAYEQYF. The CDR3 bases are TGCAGTGCTATGGGAGCCTACGAGCAGTACTTC.

The chain is built from TRBV6-5 and TRBJ2-2, with D perhaps TRBD1 (6 bases). The V gene's germline CDR1 is MNHEY and CDR2 SVGAGI. This CDR3 is built from 15 residues. V was cut by 7 bases and J by 6 bases, with 18 bases left in between. The CDR3 reads CASTQRDIRAGELFF. The CDR3 DNA follows: TGTGCCAGCACCCAAAGGGACATCAGGGCCGGGGAGCTGTTTTTT.

In its sample, this clone was seen once. This chain links TRBV6-1 with TRBJ2-3; no reliable D call. Germline-derived CDR1 and CDR2 are MNHNS and SASEGT. V gave up 6 bases and J gave up 0 bases, with 16 bases separating them. The CDR3 is 16 amino acids. The CDR3 bases are TGTGCCAGCAGGGAAAAAGACATTGCTAGCACAGATACGCAGTATTTT. Its protein product is CASREKDIASTDTQYF.

J is TRBJ1-5 and V is TRBV30, with 7 positions matching TRBD1. Germline V gives CDR1 GTSNPN, CDR2 SVGIG (reference sequence). Unmatched junction bases numbered 7, after V lost 3 bases and J lost 2 bases. This CDR3 is built from 15 residues. CDR3 protein: CAWRPQGGGNQPQHF. CDR3 DNA: TGTGCCTGGAGACCTCAGGGGGGCGGCAATCAGCCCCAGCATTTT.

V usage is TRBV20-1 and J usage is TRBJ2-7; D remains ambiguous. V was shortened by 3 bases and J by 6 bases, with 9 bases between the two germline ends. This CDR3 is 11 amino acids long. Germline lookup yields CDR1 DFQATT and CDR2 SNEGSKA (reference sequence). CDR3 coding DNA: TGCAGTGCTAGGTCGGGTTTCGAGCAGTACTTC. Encoded protein: CSARSGFEQYF.

A word on this clone: One junction end disagrees with the germline gene, perhaps due to a read error. The chain employs TRBV7-8 and TRBJ2-2; 9 bases match TRBD1. Germline V gene lookup returns CDR1 SGHVS and CDR2 FQNEAQ. The CDR3 runs 15 residues. The DNA of the CDR3 is TGTGTCAGCAGCCCCACAGGGGGCCGGACCGGGGAGCTGTTTTTT. The encoded protein is CVSSPTGGRTGELFF.

This chain joins TRBV5-1 and TRBJ1-5; 11 nucleotides agree with TRBD1. This CDR3 has 18 residues. V was pared by 4 bases and J by 0 bases, with 9 bases of the junction left unmatched. CDR1 and CDR2 (germline): SGHRS, YFSETQ. CDR3 residues: CASSPGGQGVDSNQPQHF. The DNA for the CDR3 is TGCGCCAGCAGCCCGGGGGGACAGGGGGTAGATAGCAATCAGCCCCAGCATTTT. Supplemented by reference TRBV5-1 and TRBJ1-5, the full variable domain reads KAGVTQTPRYLIKTRGQQVTLSCSPISGHRSVSWYQQTPGQGLQFLFEYFSETQRNKGNFPGRFSGRQFSNSRSEMNVSTLELGDSALYLCASSPGGQGVDSNQPQHFGDGTRLSIL.

The chain combines TRBV5-6 with TRBJ2-2; 9 positions agree with TRBD2. The germline CDR1 and CDR2 sequences are SGHDT and YYEEEE. V lost 1 base to trimming and J lost 7 bases; unmatched junction nucleotides: 5. CDR3 length: 15 residues. CDR3 nucleotide sequence: TGTGCCAGCAGCTTGCGCGGGGGGGCCGGCGGGGAGCTGTTTTTT. As protein: CASSLRGGAGGELFF.

As for this clone: At the DNA level, this CDR3 is encoded by other sequences in the same sample as well. V usage is TRBV5-1 and J usage is TRBJ2-7; TRBD1 aligns across 7 bases. Germline CDR1 reads SGHRS; CDR2 reads YFSETQ. CDR3 size: 15 residues. The junction had 5 bases not matched to a gene; V was cut back by 2 bases and J by 0 bases. CDR3 nucleotides: TGCGCCAGCAGCTTCGGTGACAGGGACTCCTACGAGCAGTACTTC. Amino acid sequence: CASSFGDRDSYEQYF. Variable domain in full (rest from reference TRBV5-1 and TRBJ2-7): KAGVTQTPRYLIKTRGQQVTLSCSPISGHRSVSWYQQTPGQGLQFLFEYFSETQRNKGNFPGRFSGRQFSNSRSEMNVSTLELGDSALYLCASSFGDRDSYEQYFGPGTRLTVT.

This chain uses TRBV10-3 with TRBJ2-5, with TRBD2 identical over 8 bases. Germline CDR1 is ENHRY and CDR2 is SYGVKD. The V and J ends lost 5 bases and 5 bases, in that order; junction bases with no gene match: 10. This CDR3 is built from 15 residues. Here the CDR3 reads CAISNPGLGSETQYF. The CDR3 bases are TGTGCCATCAGTAACCCGGGACTAGGATCGGAGACCCAGTACTTC.

This rearrangement joins TRBV6-5 to TRBJ2-3; D possibly corresponds to TRBD1 (5 bases). The CDR3 is made up of 16 amino acids. Per germline, CDR1 MNHEY and CDR2 SVGAGI. The ends were cut back, 4 bases at V and 2 bases at J, with 16 bases in the middle. This CDR3 reads CASSSLGKGYTDTQYF. In nucleotides, the CDR3 is TGTGCCAGCAGTTCCCTGGGGAAGGGGTACACAGATACGCAGTATTTT.

The gene calls are TRBV3-1 (or the pseudogene TRBV3-2) and TRBJ2-1; the D gene is possibly TRBD2 (5 bases). V lost 4 bases and J lost 10, with 8 bases in between. This CDR3 is built from 11 residues. Germline values: CDR1 LGHDT, CDR2 YNNKEL (reference sequence). CDR3 DNA sequence: TGTGCCAGCAGCCCAGGCGGGGAGCAGTTCTTC. Its translation is CASSPGGEQFF.